This T cell receptor (beta chain) comes out of a study of shared clonotypes between healthy human individuals. Between the trimmed V and J ends, which lost 8 bases and 5 bases, there was a span of 22 bases. CDR1 is WNHNN and CDR2 is SYGVQD in the germline V gene (reference sequence). CDR3 length: 15 amino acids. Generated by immunoSEQ multiplex PCR, the TCRdb table keeps only in-frame clones and is missing some. The sample records 1.6 million or so clones, roughly 96% being singletons. The sequence was obtained from a man aged 25 to 40 in good health. Sequencing was carried out using naive CD4+ T cells sorted from blood. Subset given: CD45RA+ positively selected. The chain links TRBV10-1 to TRBJ2-7; perhaps TRBD1 as D (8 bases). Here the CDR3 reads CASGEGRDRPHEQYF. The CDR3 bases are TGCGCCAGCGGGGAGGGAAGGGACAGGCCCCACGAGCAGTACTTC.